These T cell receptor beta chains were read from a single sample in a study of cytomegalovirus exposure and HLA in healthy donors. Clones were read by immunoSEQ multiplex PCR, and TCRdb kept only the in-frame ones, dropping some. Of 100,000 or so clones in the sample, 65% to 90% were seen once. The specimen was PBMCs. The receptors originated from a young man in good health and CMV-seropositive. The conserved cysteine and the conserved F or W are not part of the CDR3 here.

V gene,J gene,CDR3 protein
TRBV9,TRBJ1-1,ASSVGPGEAF
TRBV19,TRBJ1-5,ASTERFAIGLLSNQPQH
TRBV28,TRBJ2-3,ASSLQGAGDTQY
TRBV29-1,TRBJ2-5,SGKGQYQETQY
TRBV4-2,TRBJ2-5,ASSQDWNRVRETQY
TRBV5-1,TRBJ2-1,ASSLETSGSYNEQF
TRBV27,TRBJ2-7,ASSRGLGSYEQY
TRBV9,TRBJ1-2,ASSASGGDGNYGYT
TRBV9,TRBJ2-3,ASSLHSSGGADTQY
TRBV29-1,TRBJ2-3,SVGRGGLLDTQY
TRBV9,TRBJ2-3,ASSVPLSGGGTDTQY
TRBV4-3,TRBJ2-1,ASSQKTSGGYNEQF
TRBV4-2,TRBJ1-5,ASSQDRGLVQPQH
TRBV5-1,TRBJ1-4,ASSPRAGGRDEKLF
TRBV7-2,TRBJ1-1,ASSLWGQDEAF
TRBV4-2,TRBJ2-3,ASSRPSGRGRDTQY
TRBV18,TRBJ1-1,ASSPSTPGTEAF
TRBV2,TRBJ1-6,ASSYLTGGNNSPLH
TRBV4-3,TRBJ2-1,ASSVRTGTSGGSHNEQF
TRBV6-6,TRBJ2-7,ASSYRLQGAEQY
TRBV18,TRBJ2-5,ASSPLLALDGETQY
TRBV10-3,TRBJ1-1,AIRRGENTEAF
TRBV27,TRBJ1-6,ASSLFAGGNSPLH
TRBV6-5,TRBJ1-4,ASKPGTGVGEKLF